The sequence of this T cell receptor beta chain was determined in a study of radiotherapy plus CTLA-4 blockade in lung cancer. Across the whole study: Among enrolled patients, roughly 17% responded and around 30% achieved disease control.

Per the germline V gene, CDR1 is SGDLS and CDR2 is YYNGEE. This CDR3 contains 16 residues. The trim removed 0 bases at V and 4 bases at J, leaving 3 bases unmatched. Generated by immunoSEQ multiplex PCR, the TCRdb table keeps only in-frame clones and is missing some. The repertoire holds about 38,000 clones, 70% to 90% seen once, with 22% in the top ten. This sequence joins TRBV9 and TRBJ2-6, with TRBD2 identical over 8 bases. The material was peripheral blood, obtained from a patient treated with radiotherapy plus ipilimumab. This clonotype was sampled from a human donor with non-small cell lung cancer whose response to radiotherapy plus ipilimumab could not be evaluated. CDR3 region: CASSVVGGAGANVLTF. CDR3 nucleotide sequence: TGTGCCAGCAGCGTAGTCGGGGGGGCAGGGGCCAACGTCCTGACTTTC.